The 6 T cell receptor beta chains given below trace back to one sample, sequenced in a study of blood T cell repertoires in COVID-19 (dated by TCRdb to the early 2020s). Libraries came from the immunoSEQ multiplex PCR assay. Here the immuneACCESS table is served through TCRdb, limited to in-frame sequences with V and J called. Missing clones are a known gap in these copies; in checked studies unresolved V genes cover under half, and the rest lacks a known reason. This sample holds some 200,000 clones; 80% to 90% were observed only once. The ten top clones hold 4.8% of the sample. Sequenced sample: PBMCs or T cells enriched from blood (not recorded which). The receptors were sampled from a woman aged 45 to 65 who had been exposed to COVID-19.

V usage is TRBV7-9 and J usage is TRBJ2-7, with 7 nucleotides matching TRBD1. This CDR3 spans 15 amino acids. The germline V gene has CDR1 SEHNR and CDR2 FQNEAQ (reference sequence). V trimming: 5 bases; J trimming: 0 bases; junction bases outside the gene matches: 7. CDR3 sequence reads: CASSPLDRSSYEQYF. The CDR3 region has the DNA TGTGCCAGCAGCCCCTTGGACAGGAGCTCCTACGAGCAGTACTTC.

The rearrangement joins TRBV5-8 to TRBJ1-3; 8 bases are a match to TRBD1. V shed 1 base, J shed 4 bases, and the junction held 7 bases outside the gene matches. Germline V gives CDR1 SGHTS, CDR2 YDEGEE. The CDR3 runs to 16 residues. As DNA, the CDR3 is TGTGCCAGCAGCTTGTTGCAGGGGGCACGGGGAAACACCATATATTTT. Its translation: CASSLLQGARGNTIYF.

V gene TRBV2 combines with J gene TRBJ1-2; 8 positions match TRBD1. This CDR3 has 14 amino acids. Germline V lookup: CDR1 SNHLY, CDR2 FYNNEI. After removal of 4 bases from V and 8 bases from J, the junction contained 9 bases not matched to a gene. The CDR3 region has the DNA TGTGCCAGCAGTGGACAGGGGATCGGGGGCGGCTACACCTTC. Protein sequence: CASSGQGIGGGYTF.

V and J are TRBV19 and TRBJ2-2; 12 bases agree with TRBD1. V trimming: 1 base; J trimming: 1 base; junction bases outside the gene matches: 4. CDR1 and CDR2 from the germline V gene are LNHDA and SQIVND (reference sequence). The CDR3 extends over 18 amino acids. The CDR3 DNA follows: TGTGCCAGTAGTATAGTGGGACAGGGGGCCGGGAACACCGGGGAGCTGTTTTTT. Residues: CASSIVGQGAGNTGELFF.

The rearrangement links TRBV27 to TRBJ2-5; tentatively, D is TRBD2 (5 bases). From germline, CDR1 is MNHEY and CDR2 SMNVEV (reference sequence). The CDR3 totals 13 residues. V shed 2 bases and J shed 4 bases, with 8 bases lying between them. CDR3 in DNA: TGTGCCAGCAGTTTACTAGCTGGAGAGACCCAGTACTTC. Protein product: CASSLLAGETQYF.

This chain links TRBV7-2 with TRBJ1-2; 8 nucleotides align to TRBD1. The CDR3 loop spans 14 amino acids. J lost 8 bases, V lost 4 bases, and 9 bases had no gene match. In germline, CDR1 is SGHTA, CDR2 FQGNSA. In nucleotides, the CDR3 is TGTGCCAGCAGCTACCCCGGACAGGGTGGCGGCTACACCTTC. The encoded protein is CASSYPGQGGGYTF. Looking up the rest from reference TRBV7-2 and TRBJ1-2 gives the full variable domain: GAGVSQSPSNKVTEKGKDVELRCDPISGHTALYWYRQSLGQGLEFLIYFQGNSAPDKSGLPSDRFSAERTGGSVSTLTIQRTQQEDSAVYLCASSYPGQGGGYTFGSGTRLTVV.